A single sample is the source of the 27 T cell receptor beta chains below, sequenced in a study of T cells in Graves' hyperthyroidism and ophthalmopathy. The source material, RNA transcripts, was used to amplify TCR beta CDR3 regions. First-round RT-PCR with HTBI primers amplified the TCR CDR3 region. From the multiplex PCR reads, TCRdb called clonotypes with MiXCR, one entry per CDR3 protein. The sample records about 600,000 distinct CDR3 sequences, more than 15% being singletons. Sequenced input: blood. The receptors were sampled from a woman in her 40s with Graves' ophthalmopathy.

This clonotype was seen repeatedly, ten times or more. The chain links TRBV12-3 or TRBV12-4 to TRBJ2-3; D gene unclear. This CDR3 region has 15 residues. The V end was cut by 4 bases, the J end by 6 bases, with 17 bases between. CDR3: CASSSLRTYGDTQYF. In DNA form, the CDR3 reads TGTGCCAGCAGTTCGTTGCGGACCTACGGGGATACGCAGTATTTT.

V is TRBV6-2 or TRBV6-3 and J is TRBJ2-1; D gene uncertain. CDR1 and CDR2 (germline): MNHEY, SVGEGT. The CDR3 spans 16 residues. Trimming shortened V by 6 bases and J by 1 base, and 16 bases separated the two germline ends. The CDR3 coding sequence is TGTGCCAGCAGGCCGAGCATCCATCCGTCCTACAATGAGCAGTTCTTC. The encoded protein is CASRPSIHPSYNEQFF.

The rearrangement links TRBV30 to TRBJ1-5; D is undetermined. V was shortened by 3 bases and J by 3 bases, with 9 bases between the two germline ends. Per germline, CDR1 GTSNPN and CDR2 SVGIG (reference sequence). The CDR3 has 13 amino acids. The CDR3 DNA reads as TGTGCCTGGAGCCAGGAATCCAATCAGCCCCAGCATTTT. Translating it yields CAWSQESNQPQHF. The whole variable domain, filled in from reference TRBV30 and TRBJ1-5, reads SQTIHQWPATLVQPVGSPLSLECTVEGTSNPNLYWYRQAAGRGLQLLFYSVGIGQISSEVPQNLSASRPQDRQFILSSKKLLLSDSGFYLCAWSQESNQPQHFGDGTRLSIL.

In its sample, this clonotype was seen many times. V is TRBV28 and J is TRBJ2-1, with 8 bases that match TRBD2. CDR3 length: 15 residues. The trim removed 2 bases at V and 5 bases at J, leaving 5 bases unmatched. The germline V gene has CDR1 MDHEN and CDR2 SYDVKM. CDR3 coding DNA: TGTGCCAGCAGTTTACTTAGAGCGGGAGACAATGAGCAGTTCTTC. Protein product: CASSLLRAGDNEQFF.

The CDR3 DNA sequence: TGTGCCAGAGGGACTGAACGATACGAGCAGTACTTC. It translates to CARGTERYEQYF. The chain combines TRBV6-1 with TRBJ2-7; possibly TRBD2 for D (6 bases). The length of the CDR3 is 12 residues. The ends were cut back, 9 bases at V and 4 bases at J, with 13 bases in the middle. The germline gives CDR1 MNHNS, CDR2 SASEGT.

This clonotype was detected ten times or more. The chain joins TRBV2 to TRBJ2-1; the D call may be TRBD1 or TRBD2 (6 bases each). Germline CDR1 is SNHLY and CDR2 is FYNNEI. V gave up 8 bases and J gave up 8 bases, with 19 bases separating them. CDR3 length: 14 amino acids. CDR3 coding DNA: TGTGCCAGCCCCCCCGGGGGCAATTCGGATGAGCAGTTCTTC. It translates to CASPPGGNSDEQFF.

This clonotype was recorded at least ten times. The chain couples TRBV30 to TRBJ2-1, with 10 positions matching TRBD2. The CDR3 totals 15 residues. Germline V gene lookup returns CDR1 GTSNPN and CDR2 SVGIG (reference sequence). V shed 1 base, J shed 9 bases, and the junction held 9 bases outside the gene matches. In nucleotides, the CDR3 is TGTGCCTGGAGTGGGTTAGCGGGAGGTTTTGGTGAGCAGTTCTTC. It translates to CAWSGLAGGFGEQFF. Variable domain in full (rest from reference TRBV30 and TRBJ2-1): SQTIHQWPATLVQPVGSPLSLECTVEGTSNPNLYWYRQAAGRGLQLLFYSVGIGQISSEVPQNLSASRPQDRQFILSSKKLLLSDSGFYLCAWSGLAGGFGEQFFGPGTRLTVL.

This clonotype was observed a few times. The chain employs TRBV24-1 and TRBJ2-3; TRBD2 agrees at 9 bases. Trimming removed 3 bases from V and 3 bases from J; junction bases left unmatched: 6. Germline V lookup: CDR1 KGHDR, CDR2 SFDVKD. The CDR3 has 16 residues. The CDR3 here is CATSDVAGDGTDTQYF. The CDR3, as DNA: TGTGCCACCAGTGATGTAGCGGGGGATGGTACAGATACGCAGTATTTT.

This clonotype was observed a handful of times. The chain combines TRBV15 with TRBJ2-7; D is possibly TRBD2 (5 bases). This CDR3 is 15 amino acids long. Germline V gives CDR1 LNHNV, CDR2 YYDKDF (reference sequence). Between the trimmed V and J ends, which lost 6 bases and 2 bases, there was a span of 17 bases. The CDR3 sequence: CATSHRVGSTYEQYF. The CDR3 DNA reads as TGTGCCACCAGTCACAGAGTGGGGAGTACCTACGAGCAGTACTTC.

This clonotype was detected many times. The chain recombines TRBV20-1 with TRBJ2-3; 9 nucleotides agree with TRBD1. This CDR3 is built from 14 residues. V was pared by 4 bases and J by 1 base, with 3 bases of the junction left unmatched. Germline loops: CDR1 DFQATT, CDR2 SNEGSKA (reference sequence). The CDR3 protein is CSANRGLGTDTQYF. The CDR3 DNA reads as TGCAGTGCTAACAGGGGGCTCGGCACAGATACGCAGTATTTT.

This clonotype was seen at least ten times. The chain couples TRBV10-3 to TRBJ1-1; D is ambiguous. Per the germline V gene, CDR1 is ENHRY and CDR2 is SYGVKD. The CDR3 is 14 amino acids. Trimming left V 4 bases short and J 1 base short, with 10 bases between. The CDR3 here is CAISVQRENTEAFF. The CDR3 DNA is TGTGCCATCAGTGTGCAGAGAGAGAACACTGAAGCTTTCTTT.

This clonotype was recorded at least ten times. The CDR3 DNA reads TGTGCCAGCAGTCGGGACAGGAACACTGAAGCTTTCTTT. Translation gives CASSRDRNTEAFF. V gene TRBV3-1 combines with J gene TRBJ1-1; 7 bases are shared with TRBD1. The ends lost 6 bases at V and 1 base at J; junction bases unmatched: 2. Germline V CDR1 and CDR2: LGHDT, YNNKEL (reference sequence). This CDR3 region has 13 residues.

The V gene is TRBV30, the J gene TRBJ2-4; a weak D match, TRBD2 (5 bases). Germline V gene sequence: CDR1 GTSNPN, CDR2 SVGIG (reference sequence). The CDR3 totals 16 residues. V was pared by 0 bases and J by 0 bases, with 12 bases between. The chain's CDR3 is CAWSVAGLLAKNIQYF. CDR3 DNA: TGTGCCTGGAGTGTAGCTGGACTCCTAGCCAAAAACATTCAGTACTTC.

This CDR3 reads CASSEARGLEEQFF. The CDR3, as DNA: TGTGCCAGCAGTGAAGCGAGGGGGCTAGAAGAGCAGTTCTTC. This chain uses TRBV6-1 with TRBJ2-1; 7 bases agree with TRBD1. The germline CDR1 and CDR2 sequences are MNHNS and SASEGT. There are 14 residues in the CDR3. J lost 10 bases, V lost 0 bases, and 6 bases had no gene match.

This clonotype was seen a handful of times. The chain has TRBV27 and TRBJ2-1, with D unclear. Germline V lookup: CDR1 MNHEY, CDR2 SMNVEV (reference sequence). V was pared by 4 bases and J by 7 bases, with 14 bases between. The CDR3 runs to 14 residues. CDR3 residues: CASSSRVRLNEQFF. The CDR3 DNA reads TGTGCCAGCAGTTCTCGGGTGCGGTTAAATGAGCAGTTCTTC.

In this sample, this clonotype turned up many times. The CDR3 DNA is TGTGCCATCAGTGAGTCCGACAGGACGAGTGGCTACACCTTC. It specifies CAISESDRTSGYTF. This rearrangement joins TRBV10-3 to TRBJ1-2; possibly TRBD1 for D (6 bases). This CDR3 comprises 14 residues. Germline assignment: CDR1 ENHRY and CDR2 SYGVKD. V dropped 0 bases and J dropped 7 bases, with 12 bases sitting between them.

This clonotype was counted between two and nine times. The chain combines TRBV5-1 with TRBJ1-1, with D unresolved. V was trimmed by 0 bases and J by 5 bases, leaving 14 bases between them. The CDR3 is 15 residues long. Germline V gene data show CDR1 as SGHRS and CDR2 as YFSETQ. The CDR3 DNA sequence: TGCGCCAGCAGCTTGGCCGGGAGAGGGCTTACTGAAGCTTTCTTT. It yields the protein CASSLAGRGLTEAFF.

This clonotype was detected a few times. V is TRBV4-2 and J is TRBJ1-2, with 7 bases that match TRBD1. J lost 2 bases, V lost 7 bases, and 7 bases had no gene match. In germline, CDR1 is LGHNA, CDR2 YNFKEQ. The CDR3 contains 14 residues. The CDR3: CASKWDSSNYGYTF. The DNA for the CDR3 is TGTGCCAGCAAGTGGGACAGCTCGAACTATGGCTACACCTTC.

The chain combines TRBV10-3 with TRBJ1-1, with a tentative D call TRBD1 (6 bases). This CDR3 spans 14 amino acids. The germline V and J ends were trimmed by 5 bases and 0 bases, with 10 bases remaining between them. Germline-derived CDR1 and CDR2 are ENHRY and SYGVKD. Written as DNA, the CDR3 is TGTGCCATCAGTCCGGACAGATTGAACACTGAAGCTTTCTTT. Translating it yields CAISPDRLNTEAFF.

This clonotype was detected a few times. V is TRBV4-1 and J is TRBJ2-1; no clear D gene. This CDR3 spans 11 amino acids. Trimming removed 1 base from V and 9 bases from J, with 4 bases in between. Germline CDR1 reads MGHRA; CDR2 reads YSYEKL. The CDR3: CASSQGFEQFF. In DNA, the CDR3 is TGCGCCAGCAGCCAAGGCTTTGAGCAGTTCTTC.

The CDR3 loop reads CSASFLTDSGNTIYF. CDR3 sequence (DNA): TGCAGTGCTAGTTTTCTAACAGACTCTGGAAACACCATATATTTT. The chain combines TRBV20-1 with TRBJ1-3; D is unresolved. CDR1 and CDR2 (germline): DFQATT, SNEGSKA (reference sequence). The CDR3 consists of 15 residues. Deletions cut 3 bases from V and 0 bases from J, with 12 bases between.

The chain combines TRBV6-2 or TRBV6-3 with TRBJ2-7, with unresolved D. V was clipped by 9 bases and J by 6 bases, with 12 bases between them. Germline V CDR1 and CDR2: MNHEY, SVGEGT. The CDR3 extends over 11 amino acids. This CDR3 reads CARTGQLEQYF. The CDR3 DNA is TGTGCCAGAACCGGGCAACTCGAGCAGTACTTC.

This chain's CDR3 is CASSTISGRTYNEQFF. The CDR3 DNA is TGTGCCAGTAGTACAATTAGCGGGAGGACCTACAATGAGCAGTTCTTC. The chain employs TRBV19 and TRBJ2-1; 10 bases line up with TRBD2. CDR3 size: 16 residues. Germline assignment: CDR1 LNHDA and CDR2 SQIVND (reference sequence). V gave up 4 bases and J gave up 2 bases; unmatched junction bases: 5.

This clonotype was counted between two and nine times. The rearrangement links TRBV3-2 to TRBJ2-3; the table's D call of TRBD2 was not tested on the DNA. TRBV3-2 is marked as a pseudogene. The CDR3 sequence is 23 residues long. This CDR3 is CASSLWGGTSGRGTLLGTDTQYF. In DNA, the CDR3 is TGTGCCAGCAGCCTATGGGGGGGGACTAGCGGGAGAGGAACTCTACTAGGCACAGATACGCAGTATTTT.

This clonotype was found once. The J gene is TRBJ2-5, the V gene TRBV5-1, with D unresolved. V was trimmed by 0 bases and J by 5 bases, leaving 11 bases between them. There are 14 residues in the CDR3. Germline V gives CDR1 SGHRS, CDR2 YFSETQ. The CDR3 sequence is CASSLGQRLETQYF. In DNA form, the CDR3 reads TGCGCCAGCAGCTTGGGACAACGCTTGGAGACCCAGTACTTC.

This clonotype came up many times. This chain connects TRBV20-1 to TRBJ2-1, with D possibly TRBD2 on 6 matching bases. Trimming pared 6 bases from V and 0 bases from J, leaving 12 bases between. Germline CDR1 DFQATT, CDR2 SNEGSKA (reference sequence). CDR3 length: 14 residues. The CDR3: CSARDARSYNEQFF. CDR3 bases: TGCAGTGCGCGGGACGCTCGCTCCTACAATGAGCAGTTCTTC.

The chain links TRBV14 to TRBJ1-1; D gene uncertain. The V end lost 3 bases, the J end lost 3 bases, and 14 bases lay between the germline ends. Germline V gene sequence: CDR1 SGHDN, CDR2 FVKESK. The CDR3 is 15 residues long. The CDR3 sequence: CASSQSTPFDTEAFF. The CDR3, as DNA: TGTGCCAGCAGCCAGTCGACCCCCTTTGACACTGAAGCTTTCTTT.